This T cell receptor beta chain stems from a study of patients and donors after allogeneic stem cell transplantation. The J segment lost 3 bases and the V segment lost 3 bases, leaving 4 bases of the junction unmatched. CDR3 length: 15 residues. TCRdb called the RT-PCR reads again in MiXCR, with one record for every CDR3 protein. The table shows 150,000 to 200,000 distinct CDR3 sequences, with about 40% occurring only once. Sequenced sample: blood, either unsorted or a sorted T cell fraction (not recorded which). The chain uses TRBV12-3 or TRBV12-4 and TRBJ1-2, with 10 bases matching TRBD1. The clonotype was recovered from a human donor who was either an allogeneic HSCT recipient or a stem cell or donor lymphocyte infusion donor (not recorded which). It is not recorded whose cells these are; they may come from a transplant donor. The CDR3 nucleotides are TGTGCCAGCAGTTTTGGGACAGGGGTTTACTATGGCTACACCTTC. Residues: CASSFGTGVYYGYTF.